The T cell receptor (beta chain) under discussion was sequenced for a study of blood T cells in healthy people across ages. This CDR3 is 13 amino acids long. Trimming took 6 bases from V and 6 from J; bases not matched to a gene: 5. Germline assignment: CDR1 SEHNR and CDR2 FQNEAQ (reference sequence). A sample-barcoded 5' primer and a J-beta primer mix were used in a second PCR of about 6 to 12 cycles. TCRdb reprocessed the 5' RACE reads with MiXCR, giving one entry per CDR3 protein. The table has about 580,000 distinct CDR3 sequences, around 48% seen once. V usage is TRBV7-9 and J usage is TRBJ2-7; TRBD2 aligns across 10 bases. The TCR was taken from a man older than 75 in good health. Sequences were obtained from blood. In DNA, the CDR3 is TGTGCCAGCAGGCTAGCGGGAGATTCCGAGCAGTACTTC. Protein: CASRLAGDSEQYF.